A selection of T cell receptor beta chains follows, all from one sample in a study of blood T cell repertoires in COVID-19. Generated by immunoSEQ multiplex PCR, the TCRdb table keeps only in-frame clones and is missing some. The data hold a few hundred thousand clones, with around 86% observed a single time. Sequencing used peripheral blood. The receptors were sampled from a human donor in a cohort sampled during active COVID-19. Each CDR3 is given with its conserved first and last residue. A D gene is named only where the DNA matches it firmly. Size values are once, few and many counts, or a class for expanded clones, and some rows have none.

D gene	V gene	CDR3 length	clone size	J gene	CDR3 DNA	CDR3 protein
TRBD1	TRBV6-5	14	-	TRBJ1-1	TGTGCCAGCACCGAAACCCCGGGACAGGGTGAAGCTTTCTTT	CASTETPGQGEAFF
-	TRBV18	16	-	TRBJ2-7	TGTGCCAGCTCACCATACCCGGTGCAGGGGCCCTACAAGCAGTACTTC	CASSPYPVQGPYKQYF
TRBD2	TRBV11-2	15	-	TRBJ2-7	TGTGCCAGCAGCTCCCAAACTAGCGGGAGGACCGAGCAGTACTTC	CASSSQTSGRTEQYF
TRBD1	TRBV29-1	12	-	TRBJ2-5	TGCAGCGGATACAGGGGCCAAGAGACCCAGTACTTC	CSGYRGQETQYF
TRBD1	TRBV5-4	15	-	TRBJ1-3	TGTGCCAGCAGCCTAGACAGGGCCTCTGGAAACACCATATATTTT	CASSLDRASGNTIYF
-	TRBV19	15	-	TRBJ1-2	TGTGCCAGTAGTATAGATCTAGAGACTCCATATGGCTACACCTTC	CASSIDLETPYGYTF
-	TRBV18	14	-	TRBJ2-5	TGTGCCAGCTCACGACCCCGGAGGCTTGAGACCCAGTACTTC	CASSRPRRLETQYF
-	TRBV6-5	14	once	TRBJ1-5	TGTGCCAGCTGGAGACCGCCTTCGGGTCAGCCCCAGCATTTT	CASWRPPSGQPQHF
-	TRBV13	14	-	TRBJ1-2	TGTGCCAGCAGTTCCCGGACTGACGTGAGTGGCTACACCTTC	CASSSRTDVSGYTF
TRBD1	TRBV4-3	17	-	TRBJ1-5	TGCGCCAGCAGCCAAGAACGCGGGACAGGGTACAATCAGCCCCAGCATTTT	CASSQERGTGYNQPQHF
TRBD2	TRBV7-3	16	-	TRBJ2-1	TGTGCCAGCAGCTTCCAAGGGACTAGCGGGTACAATGAGCAGTTCTTC	CASSFQGTSGYNEQFF